Below, 30 T cell receptor beta chains from the same sample are listed, as sequenced in a study of shared clonotypes between healthy human individuals. Selected positively for CCR7 and CD45RO-negative, naive CD8 cells excluded terminally differentiated effector memory CD45RA+ cells. Clones were read by immunoSEQ multiplex PCR, and TCRdb kept only the in-frame ones, dropping some. Altogether about 1,800,000 clones are present, just under 95% being singletons, with the ten largest covering around 1%. Sequencing was performed on naive CD8+ T cells sorted from blood. The receptors were sampled from a man aged 18 to 29 in good health.

The chain employs TRBV2 and TRBJ2-1; 7 bases agree with TRBD2. J gave up 4 bases and V 0 bases, and 9 bases lay outside the gene matches. CDR3 length: 17 residues. Germline lookup yields CDR1 SNHLY and CDR2 FYNNEI. The CDR3 protein is CASSEALTGGSYNEQFF. Written as DNA, the CDR3 is TGTGCCAGCAGTGAAGCGCTAACGGGGGGATCATACAATGAGCAGTTCTTC.

This chain joins TRBV27 and TRBJ1-2; no clear D. Trimming cost V 4 bases and J 5 bases, with 11 bases left between them. In germline, CDR1 is MNHEY, CDR2 SMNVEV (reference sequence). The CDR3 contains 13 residues. The CDR3 spells CASSSVDVYGYTF. CDR3 sequence (DNA): TGTGCCAGCAGTTCCGTGGACGTTTATGGCTACACCTTC.

The chain combines TRBV19 with TRBJ2-2, with D maybe TRBD2 (6 bases). The germline V and J ends were trimmed by 3 bases and 0 bases, with 11 bases remaining between them. The CDR3 extends over 16 amino acids. Germline lookup yields CDR1 LNHDA and CDR2 SQIVND (reference sequence). The CDR3 nucleotides are TGTGCCAGTAGTATTCAGGCGGGGCCGAACACCGGGGAGCTGTTTTTT. Translated, it gives CASSIQAGPNTGELFF. Filled out from reference TRBV19 and TRBJ2-2, the complete variable domain reads DGGITQSPKYLFRKEGQNVTLSCEQNLNHDAMYWYRQDPGQGLRLIYYSQIVNDFQKGDIAEGYSVSREKKESFPLTVTSAQKNPTAFYLCASSIQAGPNTGELFFGEGSRLTVL.

The chain recombines TRBV27 with TRBJ2-3; 13 bases match TRBD2. The germline gives CDR1 MNHEY, CDR2 SMNVEV (reference sequence). The CDR3 has 17 residues. The junction had 12 bases not matched to a gene; V was cut back by 8 bases and J by 4 bases. The CDR3 nucleotides read TGTGCCAGCCACACTGGACTAGCGGGGGTGGTGGCAGATACGCAGTATTTT. This codes for CASHTGLAGVVADTQYF.

This clone has only one observation. The genes are TRBV5-6 and TRBJ2-7; 10 bases align to TRBD1. The V and J ends lost 4 bases and 1 base, in that order; junction bases with no gene match: 5. Germline lookup yields CDR1 SGHDT and CDR2 YYEEEE. There are 15 residues in the CDR3. CDR3 protein: CASSPQGQGSYEQYF. The CDR3 DNA follows: TGTGCCAGCAGCCCTCAGGGACAGGGGTCCTACGAGCAGTACTTC.

Only one count was recorded for this clone. The chain joins TRBV19 to TRBJ1-1; 8 bases are a match to TRBD1. The ends lost 4 bases at V and 1 base at J; junction bases unmatched: 8. The CDR3 contains 16 residues. CDR1 is LNHDA and CDR2 is SQIVND in the germline V gene (reference sequence). The CDR3 bases are TGTGCCAGTAGTACGCCAGACCAGGGGGCGAACACTGAAGCTTTCTTT. Translation gives CASSTPDQGANTEAFF. Supplemented by reference TRBV19 and TRBJ1-1, the full variable domain reads DGGITQSPKYLFRKEGQNVTLSCEQNLNHDAMYWYRQDPGQGLRLIYYSQIVNDFQKGDIAEGYSVSREKKESFPLTVTSAQKNPTAFYLCASSTPDQGANTEAFFGQGTRLTVV.

This chain uses TRBV6-1 with TRBJ1-6, with D possibly TRBD1 on 5 matching bases. Germline V gene lookup returns CDR1 MNHNS and CDR2 SASEGT. There are 13 residues in the CDR3. V was pared by 11 bases and J by 7 bases, with 15 bases between. As DNA, the CDR3 is TGTGCCGGATCAGGGTTCGGAAATTCACCCCTCCACTTT. Translating gives CAGSGFGNSPLHF.

Remarks on this clone: An end of the junction does not agree with germline; a read error may underlie this. The chain couples TRBV7-7 to TRBJ2-1, with D perhaps assigned TRBD1 or TRBD2 (6 bases each). There are 15 residues in the CDR3. From germline, CDR1 is SSHAT and CDR2 FNYEAQ (reference sequence). This CDR3 is CASSFRGGGYNEQFF. The CDR3 DNA reads TGTGCTAGCAGCTTTCGAGGGGGAGGCTACAATGAGCAGTTCTTC.

The chain carries TRBV5-5 and TRBJ2-7; tentatively, D is TRBD1 (6 bases). In germline, CDR1 is SGHKS, CDR2 YYEKEE (reference sequence). Trimming pared 4 bases from V and 1 base from J, leaving 12 bases between. There are 14 residues in the CDR3. CDR3 protein: CASSTGIGSYEQYF. The CDR3 DNA reads as TGTGCCAGCAGCACAGGGATTGGGTCCTACGAGCAGTACTTC.

The chain recombines TRBV19 with TRBJ1-1; 7 bases match TRBD1. CDR3 size: 14 residues. Germline V gives CDR1 LNHDA, CDR2 SQIVND (reference sequence). V was clipped by 3 bases and J by 4 bases; unmatched bases: 5. CDR3 nucleotide sequence: TGTGCCAGTAGTATTGGCAGGGGGGCCACTGAAGCTTTCTTT. Translation gives CASSIGRGATEAFF.

The table lists this clone with a count of one. The CDR3 coding sequence is TGTGCCTGGGGGGAATTTAGAGTGGACTATGGCTACACCTTC. Translated: CAWGEFRVDYGYTF. This chain uses TRBV30 with TRBJ1-2; D gene ambiguous. V was shortened by 5 bases and J by 3 bases, with 16 bases between the two germline ends. CDR1 and CDR2 (germline): GTSNPN, SVGIG (reference sequence). This CDR3 spans 14 amino acids.

On this clone itself: Just one base apart from a much larger clone, this may be a read error. Distinct nucleotide sequences in the sample also encode this CDR3. V usage is TRBV29-1 and J usage is TRBJ1-2; D is unresolved. Trimming removed 3 bases at V and 4 bases at J, with 3 bases between. The CDR3 length is 10 residues. Germline CDR1 reads SQVTM; CDR2 reads ANQGSEA. In DNA, the CDR3 is TGCAGCGTTGAGTCCTATGGCTACACCTTC. It is translated as CSVESYGYTF.

J is TRBJ2-5 and V is TRBV15; D is perhaps TRBD2 (6 bases). The CDR3 is 16 residues long. The germline V gene has CDR1 LNHNV and CDR2 YYDKDF (reference sequence). V lost 5 bases, J lost 2 bases, and 18 bases lay in between. The DNA of the CDR3 is TGTGCCACCAGCCCGGAGGAGGGGCAGCCTCAAGAGACCCAGTACTTC. Encoded protein: CATSPEEGQPQETQYF.

This chain uses TRBV27 with TRBJ1-1, with a possible D match to TRBD1 (5 bases). The CDR3 has 13 amino acids. V lost 6 bases to trimming and J lost 7 bases, with 15 bases between them. Germline CDR1 is MNHEY and CDR2 is SMNVEV (reference sequence). The CDR3 coding sequence is TGTGCCAGCAGGGAGGGGCTAAGCTTTGAAGCTTTCTTT. Protein: CASREGLSFEAFF.

With regard to this clone: Other nucleotide sequences from this sample produce the same CDR3. The V and J genes are TRBV29-1 and TRBJ2-1; a possible D gene is TRBD1 (5 bases). Trimming stripped 3 bases from V and 0 bases from J, with 9 bases between. This CDR3 is 14 amino acids long. Germline lookup yields CDR1 SQVTM and CDR2 ANQGSEA. The CDR3 coding sequence is TGCAGCGTTGAGCCCAGGGACTCCTACAATGAGCAGTTCTTC. It codes for CSVEPRDSYNEQFF.

The chain is built from TRBV9 and TRBJ2-1; D is perhaps TRBD2 (6 bases). The CDR3 extends over 13 amino acids. Germline V gene data show CDR1 as SGDLS and CDR2 as YYNGEE. Trimming removed 3 bases at V and 5 bases at J, with 9 bases between. For the CDR3, the DNA is TGTGCCAGCAGCGACGGGACTCACAATGAGCAGTTCTTC. It is translated as CASSDGTHNEQFF.

J is TRBJ2-1 and V is TRBV19; TRBD2 might be the D (6 bases). This CDR3 has 16 residues. Trimming stripped 2 bases from V and 0 bases from J, with 11 bases between. Looked up from germline, CDR1 is LNHDA and CDR2 is SQIVND (reference sequence). This CDR3 reads CASSILGLNSYNEQFF. The CDR3 coding sequence is TGTGCCAGTAGTATATTGGGACTTAACTCCTACAATGAGCAGTTCTTC.

V and J are TRBV7-9 and TRBJ2-5, with D possibly matching TRBD1 (6 bases). The CDR3 has 15 amino acids. The germline V gene encodes CDR1 SEHNR and CDR2 FQNEAQ (reference sequence). V was clipped by 5 bases and J by 5 bases, with 18 bases between them. The CDR3 DNA reads as TGTGCCAGCAGCCCCCCCGTGGGGGCGGAGGAGACCCAGTACTTC. This sequence encodes CASSPPVGAEETQYF. Full variable domain (missing parts from reference TRBV7-9 and TRBJ2-5): DTGVSQNPRHKITKRGQNVTFRCDPISEHNRLYWYRQTLGQGPEFLTYFQNEAQLEKSRLLSDRFSAERPKGSFSTLEIQRTEQGDSAMYLCASSPPVGAEETQYFGPGTRLLVL.

In DNA, the CDR3 is TGTGCCAGCAGTTACGGTGACAATGAGCAGTTCTTC. Translation gives CASSYGDNEQFF. The chain carries TRBV6-6 and TRBJ2-1; no firm D call. This CDR3 is 12 amino acids long. The germline V gene has CDR1 MNHNY and CDR2 SVGAGI (reference sequence). Trimming removed 2 bases at V and 5 bases at J, with 4 bases between.

The chain has TRBV5-4 and TRBJ2-3, with D possibly being TRBD2 (5 bases). V gave up 6 bases and J gave up 3 bases, with 8 bases separating them. This CDR3 region has 12 residues. Germline CDR1 reads SGHNT; CDR2 reads YYREEE (reference sequence). The CDR3, as DNA: TGTGCCAGCACCCGAGGGACAGATACGCAGTATTTT. Protein product: CASTRGTDTQYF.

The chain carries TRBV7-3 and TRBJ2-7; no definite D call. Trimming shortened V by 3 bases and J by 0 bases, and 6 bases separated the two germline ends. Germline V gene sequence: CDR1 SGHTA, CDR2 FQGTGA. The CDR3 consists of 13 residues. The DNA of the CDR3 is TGTGCCAGCAGCTTTAGTAACTCCTACGAGCAGTACTTC. Translating it yields CASSFSNSYEQYF.

V is TRBV11-2 and J is TRBJ2-3; D uncertain. V lost 5 bases and J lost 14, with 17 bases in between. CDR1 SGHAT and CDR2 FQNNGV come from the germline V gene. This CDR3 comprises 12 residues. The CDR3 region has the DNA TGTGCCAGCAGCGGGTTGGCAACTTTGGCGTATTTT. Protein sequence: CASSGLATLAYF.

The rearrangement links TRBV4-1 to TRBJ2-7, with no clear D. Trimming removed 2 bases from V and 2 bases from J, with 7 bases in between. Germline assignment: CDR1 MGHRA and CDR2 YSYEKL. This CDR3 has 13 residues. CDR3 residues: CASSQSVTYEQYF. In nucleotides, the CDR3 is TGCGCCAGCAGCCAATCGGTTACCTACGAGCAGTACTTC.

In its sample, this clone was seen a few times. The chain links TRBV28 to TRBJ1-2; a possible D gene is TRBD1 (6 bases). The CDR3 totals 14 residues. CDR1 is MDHEN, CDR2 SYDVKM, per germline. Trimming stripped 6 bases from V and 6 bases from J, with 17 bases between. The CDR3, as DNA: TGTGCCAGCAGAACAGGGAAGTTACGGGATGGCTACACCTTC. Encoded protein: CASRTGKLRDGYTF.

The chain carries TRBV27 and TRBJ2-1; D is tentatively TRBD1 or TRBD2 (6 bases each). The CDR3 is made up of 17 amino acids. The V gene lost 3 bases and the J gene lost 0 bases, with 15 bases spanning the gap. Germline V gene lookup returns CDR1 MNHEY and CDR2 SMNVEV (reference sequence). CDR3 in amino acids: CASSLGGVGSSYNEQFF. The CDR3, as DNA: TGTGCCAGCAGTTTGGGGGGCGTAGGGAGCTCCTACAATGAGCAGTTCTTC.

This clone came up once. The sample holds other DNA sequences that translate to the same CDR3. The chain uses TRBV30 and TRBJ1-2, with 7 positions matching TRBD1. This CDR3 has 11 residues. CDR1 is GTSNPN, CDR2 SVGIG, per germline (reference sequence). V was pared by 2 bases and J by 7 bases, with 1 base of the junction left unmatched. In nucleotides, the CDR3 is TGTGCCTGGAGTCAGGGGGGTGGCTACACCTTC. As protein: CAWSQGGGYTF.

The chain recombines TRBV30 with TRBJ2-2, with a possible D match to TRBD2 (7 bases). The CDR3 runs 17 residues. Germline CDR1 is GTSNPN and CDR2 is SVGIG (reference sequence). Trimming removed 1 base at V and 2 bases at J, with 17 bases between. The CDR3 nucleotides read TGTGCCTGGAGTGCTCCCCTGGGGGGGCGAAACACCGGGGAGCTGTTTTTT. Amino acids: CAWSAPLGGRNTGELFF.

Comment on this clone: This specimen includes other DNA sequences encoding the same CDR3. The rearrangement joins TRBV11-2 to TRBJ1-1; 8 bases are shared with TRBD1. CDR1 SGHAT and CDR2 FQNNGV come from the germline V gene. This CDR3 spans 14 amino acids. V was pared by 5 bases and J by 1 base, with 3 bases of the junction left unmatched. CDR3 nucleotide sequence: TGTGCCAGCAGCCTAACAGGGGGGAACACTGAAGCTTTCTTT. Its translation is CASSLTGGNTEAFF.

This chain connects TRBV11-2 to TRBJ2-5; possibly TRBD1 or TRBD2 for D (6 bases each). V lost 0 bases, J lost 5 bases, and 16 bases lay in between. This CDR3 has 16 amino acids. Germline CDR1 reads SGHAT; CDR2 reads FQNNGV. The CDR3 region is CASSLDVGGWKETQYF. DNA of the CDR3: TGTGCCAGCAGCTTAGATGTCGGGGGCTGGAAGGAGACCCAGTACTTC.

As to this clone: Additional DNA sequences in this sample encode the identical CDR3. The V and J genes are TRBV27 and TRBJ2-5; D unresolved. CDR1 MNHEY and CDR2 SMNVEV come from the germline V gene (reference sequence). This CDR3 region has 13 residues. With 1 base removed from V and 5 bases from J, the gap between germline ends came to 8 bases. The CDR3 nucleotides read TGTGCCAGCAGTTTATTAGGAGTGGAGACCCAGTACTTC. This translates into CASSLLGVETQYF.